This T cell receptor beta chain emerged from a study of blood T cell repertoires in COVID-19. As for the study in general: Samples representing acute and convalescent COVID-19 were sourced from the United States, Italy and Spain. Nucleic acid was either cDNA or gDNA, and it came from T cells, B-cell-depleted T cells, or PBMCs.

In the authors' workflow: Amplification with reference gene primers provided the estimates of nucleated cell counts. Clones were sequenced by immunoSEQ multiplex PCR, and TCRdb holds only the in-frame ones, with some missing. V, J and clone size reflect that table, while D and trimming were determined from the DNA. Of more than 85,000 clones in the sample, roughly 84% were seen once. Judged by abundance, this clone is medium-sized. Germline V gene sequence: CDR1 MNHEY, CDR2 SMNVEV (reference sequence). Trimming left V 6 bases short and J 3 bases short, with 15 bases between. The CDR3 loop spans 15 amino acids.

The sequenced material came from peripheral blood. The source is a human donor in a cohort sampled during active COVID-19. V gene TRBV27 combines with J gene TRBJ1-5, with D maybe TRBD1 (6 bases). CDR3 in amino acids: CASRQGSIDNQPQHF. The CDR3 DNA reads TGTGCCAGCAGGCAGGGGTCAATAGACAATCAGCCCCAGCATTTT.